A selection of T cell receptor beta chains follows, all from one sample in a study of cytomegalovirus exposure and HLA in healthy donors. The assay was immunoSEQ multiplex PCR, and TCRdb's table has in-frame clones only and misses some. Seen here are under 200,000 clones, around four fifths observed once, and the top ten hold around 7%. The sample taken for sequencing was PBMCs. The receptors were gathered from a male donor in good health and CMV-seropositive. Each CDR3 is given with its conserved first and last residue. A D gene is named only where the DNA matches it firmly. Expanded clones get a size class; other rows say once, few or many, or leave the size out.

D	V	J	size	CDR3	DNA
-	TRBV19	TRBJ2-2	-	CASSGRNTGELFF	TGTGCCAGTAGCGGGAGAAACACCGGGGAGCTGTTTTTT
-	TRBV5-6	TRBJ2-1	-	CASGSRRRDPRYNEQFF	TGTGCCAGCGGTTCGCGGCGGCGGGACCCCCGCTACAATGAGCAGTTCTTC
-	TRBV6-1	TRBJ1-6	-	CASNRGNSPLHF	TGTGCCAGCAATAGGGGTAATTCACCCCTCCACTTT
-	TRBV5-4	TRBJ2-5	-	CASRYGEMVETQYF	TGTGCCAGCAGGTACGGGGAAATGGTAGAGACCCAGTACTTC
TRBD1	TRBV5-6	TRBJ2-2	few	CASATGGTGELFF	TGTGCCAGTGCGACAGGGGGCACCGGGGAGCTGTTTTTT
TRBD2	TRBV4-2	TRBJ2-3	-	CASSVGLAGGASTDTQYF	TGTGCCAGCAGCGTGGGACTAGCGGGGGGGGCTAGCACAGATACGCAGTATTTT
-	TRBV6-1	TRBJ2-7	-	CASSESRTAYYEQYF	TGTGCCAGCAGCGAGAGCCGGACAGCCTACTACGAGCAGTACTTC
TRBD1	TRBV14	TRBJ1-6	-	CASSPGGPALHF	TGTGCCAGCAGTCCAGGGGGCCCGGCCCTCCACTTT
-	TRBV2	TRBJ1-3	-	CASSPGVGNTIYF	TGTGCCAGCAGTCCAGGGGTCGGAAACACCATATATTTT
-	TRBV9	TRBJ2-7	-	CASSVVTTVPSYEQYF	TGTGCCAGCAGCGTAGTGACTACAGTTCCGTCCTACGAGCAGTACTTC
TRBD1	TRBV6-1	TRBJ1-1	few	CASSEPTGWVNTEAFF	TGTGCCAGCAGTGAACCGACAGGGTGGGTGAACACTGAAGCTTTCTTT
-	TRBV6-6	TRBJ1-1	-	CASSRTAKAEAFF	TGTGCCAGCAGTCGGACAGCCAAGGCTGAAGCTTTCTTT
TRBD1	TRBV30	TRBJ1-6	-	CAWRVDRGDSPLHF	TGTGCCTGGAGAGTGGACAGGGGGGATTCACCCCTCCACTTT
-	TRBV4-2	TRBJ1-2	-	CASSQDPMNYGYTF	TGTGCCAGCAGCCAAGACCCCATGAACTATGGCTACACCTTC
-	TRBV7-7	TRBJ2-2	once	CASSSSHNTGELFF	TGTGCTAGCAGCTCCTCACACAACACCGGGGAGCTGTTTTTT
-	TRBV27	TRBJ2-7	-	CASSLSGSTGRPEQYF	TGTGCCAGCAGTTTATCGGGCTCGACGGGGAGGCCCGAGCAGTACTTC
TRBD2	TRBV18	TRBJ2-7	-	CASSPGLAGARSSYEQYF	TGTGCCAGCTCACCAGGGCTAGCGGGGGCCCGAAGCTCCTACGAGCAGTACTTC
-	TRBV10-3	TRBJ1-6	-	CAISESNPQFGSPLHF	TGTGCCATCAGTGAGTCGAACCCCCAGTTTGGTTCACCCCTCCACTTT
-	TRBV6-5	TRBJ2-7	-	CASSPDLGSGSEQYF	TGTGCCAGCAGTCCGGACCTTGGCTCGGGGTCGGAGCAGTACTTC
-	TRBV19	TRBJ1-1	-	CASSSGSYMNTEAFF	TGTGCCAGTAGTTCGGGGAGCTACATGAACACTGAAGCTTTCTTT
TRBD1	TRBV6-5	TRBJ2-7	-	CASSYSAAGGFEQYF	TGTGCCAGCAGTTATTCCGCGGCAGGGGGCTTCGAGCAGTACTTC
TRBD2	TRBV6-6	TRBJ2-5	-	CASSGGGGRETQYF	TGTGCCAGTTCGGGAGGGGGGGGCCGGGAGACCCAGTACTTC
-	TRBV5-4	TRBJ1-1	-	CASSFPGTEAFF	TGTGCCAGCAGCTTCCCGGGCACTGAAGCTTTCTTT
TRBD1	TRBV19	TRBJ1-6	-	CASRQGNNSPLHF	TGTGCCAGTAGACAGGGGAATAATTCACCCCTCCACTTT
TRBD2	TRBV5-4	TRBJ2-3	-	CASSRMASGGASDTQYF	TGTGCCAGCAGCCGAATGGCTAGCGGGGGGGCCTCAGATACGCAGTATTTT
TRBD1	TRBV7-9	TRBJ1-1	-	CASRETGGADTEAFF	TGTGCCAGCAGAGAGACAGGGGGCGCGGACACTGAAGCTTTCTTT
TRBD1	TRBV4-1	TRBJ1-2	-	CASSQDSWDRGYYGYTF	TGCGCCAGCAGCCAAGACTCGTGGGACAGGGGATACTATGGCTACACCTTC
-	TRBV11-2	TRBJ2-1	-	CASSLDRLGYNEQFF	TGTGCCAGCAGCTTAGACCGACTAGGCTACAATGAGCAGTTCTTC
-	TRBV28	TRBJ1-2	-	CASSARTKPLANYGYTF	TGTGCCAGCAGCGCACGGACAAAACCTTTAGCTAACTATGGCTACACCTTC
TRBD1	TRBV19	TRBJ1-6	-	CASSLGQGYSPLHF	TGTGCCAGTAGTCTCGGACAGGGTTATTCACCCCTCCACTTT
-	TRBV11-2	TRBJ2-1	few	CASSLLALDNEQFF	TGTGCCAGCAGCTTACTAGCGCTGGACAATGAGCAGTTCTTC
-	TRBV5-4	TRBJ2-5	-	CASHQRLGGRETQYF	TGTGCCAGCCATCAGCGACTCGGGGGTAGGGAGACCCAGTACTTC
-	TRBV7-9	TRBJ1-1	-	CASSLRTRESQATEAFF	TGTGCCAGCAGCTTAAGAACAAGAGAGAGTCAGGCCACTGAAGCTTTCTTT
TRBD2	TRBV15	TRBJ2-5	few	CATSSPSGGVYETQYF	TGTGCCACCAGCAGCCCTAGCGGGGGGGTGTACGAGACCCAGTACTTC
TRBD2	TRBV11-1	TRBJ2-1	-	CASSSSGALFNEQFF	TGTGCCAGCAGTTCTAGCGGGGCCCTCTTCAATGAGCAGTTCTTC
-	TRBV5-6	TRBJ2-7	-	CASSSGLLYEQYF	TGTGCCAGCAGTTCGGGACTCCTCTACGAGCAGTACTTC
TRBD1	TRBV13	TRBJ2-1	-	CASQTGGRNEQFF	TGTGCCAGCCAGACAGGGGGACGCAATGAGCAGTTCTTC
-	TRBV4-1	TRBJ1-1	few	CASSQVRVNTEAFF	TGCGCCAGCAGCCAAGTACGGGTCAACACTGAAGCTTTCTTT
TRBD2	TRBV5-1	TRBJ2-1	-	CASSLASGGDFYNEQFF	TGCGCCAGCAGCTTGGCCTCCGGGGGGGACTTTTACAATGAGCAGTTCTTC
TRBD2	TRBV4-2	TRBJ2-3	-	CASSQVAGSSTDTQYF	TGTGCCAGCAGCCAGGTAGCGGGGTCTAGCACAGATACGCAGTATTTT
-	TRBV2	TRBJ2-1	few	CASTRARYNEQFF	TGTGCCAGCACTCGCGCTCGATACAATGAGCAGTTCTTC
-	TRBV6-5	TRBJ1-4	-	CASGIRGREKLFF	TGTGCCAGCGGAATCAGGGGAAGGGAAAAACTGTTTTTT
-	TRBV5-6	TRBJ2-2	-	CASSLLSGVTGELFF	TGTGCCAGCAGCTTGCTCTCAGGGGTTACCGGGGAGCTGTTTTTT
TRBD1	TRBV5-1	TRBJ1-5	-	CASSPGQGAHQPQHF	TGCGCCAGCAGCCCGGGACAGGGGGCGCATCAGCCCCAGCATTTT
-	TRBV2	TRBJ2-3	-	CASTVYLSTDTQYF	TGTGCCAGCACGGTGTACTTGAGCACAGATACGCAGTATTTT
-	TRBV18	TRBJ1-1	-	CASSMDSRHTEAFF	TGTGCCAGCTCAATGGACAGCAGGCACACTGAAGCTTTCTTT
TRBD2	TRBV6-4	TRBJ2-7	-	CASSERLAGVSSYEQYF	TGTGCCAGCAGTGAGAGACTAGCGGGGGTGAGCTCCTACGAGCAGTACTTC
-	TRBV6-5	TRBJ1-2	-	CASSYGERTNYGYTF	TGTGCCAGCAGTTACGGGGAGCGAACTAACTATGGCTACACCTTC
TRBD1	TRBV7-2	TRBJ1-6	-	CASGRDRKNSPLHF	TGTGCCAGCGGACGGGACAGAAAAAATTCACCCCTCCACTTT
TRBD1	TRBV4-1	TRBJ1-1	few	CASSHHDRAPEAFF	TGCGCCAGCAGCCATCATGACAGGGCCCCGGAGGCTTTCTTT
-	TRBV7-2	TRBJ1-6	-	CASSAQQGTVRSYNSPLHF	TGTGCCAGCAGTGCCCAACAGGGCACCGTACGGTCCTATAATTCACCCCTCCACTTT
TRBD1	TRBV29-1	TRBJ2-5	-	CSVDPQGEETQYF	TGCAGCGTTGATCCCCAGGGGGAAGAGACCCAGTACTTC
-	TRBV19	TRBJ1-4	-	CASTHRVTNEKLFF	TGTGCCAGTACACACAGGGTAACTAATGAAAAACTGTTTTTT
-	TRBV27	TRBJ1-5	-	CASSLSVAYQPQHF	TGTGCCAGCAGTTTATCGGTAGCATATCAGCCCCAGCATTTT
TRBD1	TRBV5-6	TRBJ1-1	few	CASSEDRGRNTEAFF	TGTGCCAGCAGCGAGGACAGGGGGCGGAACACTGAAGCTTTCTTT